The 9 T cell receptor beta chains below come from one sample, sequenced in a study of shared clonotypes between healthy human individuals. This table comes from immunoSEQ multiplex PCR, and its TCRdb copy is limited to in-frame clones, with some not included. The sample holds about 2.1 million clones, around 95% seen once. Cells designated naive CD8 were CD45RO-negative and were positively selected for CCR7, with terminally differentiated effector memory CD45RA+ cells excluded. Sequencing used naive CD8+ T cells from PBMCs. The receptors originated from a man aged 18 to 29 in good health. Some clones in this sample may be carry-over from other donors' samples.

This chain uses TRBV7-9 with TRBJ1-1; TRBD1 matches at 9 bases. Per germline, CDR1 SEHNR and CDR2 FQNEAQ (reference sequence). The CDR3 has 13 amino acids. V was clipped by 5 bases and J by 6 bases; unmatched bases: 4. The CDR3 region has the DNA TGTGCCAGCAGCCTCGGGACAGGGCCTGAAGCTTTCTTT. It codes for CASSLGTGPEAFF.

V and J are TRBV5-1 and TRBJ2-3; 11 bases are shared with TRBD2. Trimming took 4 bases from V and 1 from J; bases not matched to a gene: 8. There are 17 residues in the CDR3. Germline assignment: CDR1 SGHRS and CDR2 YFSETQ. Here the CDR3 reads CASSIRGLADRTDTQYF. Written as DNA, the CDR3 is TGCGCCAGCAGCATCAGGGGACTAGCGGACCGCACAGATACGCAGTATTTT. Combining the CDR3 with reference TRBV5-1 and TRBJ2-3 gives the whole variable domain KAGVTQTPRYLIKTRGQQVTLSCSPISGHRSVSWYQQTPGQGLQFLFEYFSETQRNKGNFPGRFSGRQFSNSRSEMNVSTLELGDSALYLCASSIRGLADRTDTQYFGPGTRLTVL.

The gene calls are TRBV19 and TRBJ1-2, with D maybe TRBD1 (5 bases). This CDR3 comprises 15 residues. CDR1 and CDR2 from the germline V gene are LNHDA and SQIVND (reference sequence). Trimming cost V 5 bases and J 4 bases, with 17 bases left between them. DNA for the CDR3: TGTGCCAGTAGTCTCTGGGACGGCAGAGGCTATGGCTACACCTTC. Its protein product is CASSLWDGRGYGYTF.

CDR3 coding DNA: TGTGCCTCATCCTTAGCGGGCATCTACAATGAGCAGTTCTTC. Its translation is CASSLAGIYNEQFF. The chain carries TRBV6-5 and TRBJ2-1; TRBD2 aligns across 7 bases. Germline CDR1 and CDR2: MNHEY and SVGAGI. V shed 11 bases, J shed 3 bases, and the junction held 10 bases outside the gene matches. This CDR3 comprises 14 residues.

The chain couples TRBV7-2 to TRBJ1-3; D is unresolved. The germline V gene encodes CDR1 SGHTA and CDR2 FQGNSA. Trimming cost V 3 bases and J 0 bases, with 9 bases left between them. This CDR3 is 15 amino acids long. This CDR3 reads CASSFNGGSGNTIYF. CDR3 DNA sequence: TGTGCCAGCAGCTTTAATGGTGGCTCTGGAAACACCATATATTTT.

This CDR3 reads CAWSLTGFLDEQYF. Written as DNA, the CDR3 is TGTGCCTGGAGTCTAACGGGGTTTCTGGACGAGCAGTACTTC. The rearrangement joins TRBV30 to TRBJ2-7; possibly TRBD2 for D (5 bases). Per the germline V gene, CDR1 is GTSNPN and CDR2 is SVGIG (reference sequence). The CDR3 extends over 14 amino acids. V was clipped by 2 bases and J by 5 bases, with 16 bases between them.

The CDR3 DNA reads TGTGCCAGCAGTGGGGGCTCAGGGGGTGGGACTGAAGCTTTCTTT. Residues: CASSGGSGGGTEAFF. The gene calls are TRBV28 and TRBJ1-1; TRBD1 matches at 7 bases. V lost 5 bases and J lost 5; bases outside the gene matches: 11. CDR3 length: 15 residues. The germline V gene encodes CDR1 MDHEN and CDR2 SYDVKM.

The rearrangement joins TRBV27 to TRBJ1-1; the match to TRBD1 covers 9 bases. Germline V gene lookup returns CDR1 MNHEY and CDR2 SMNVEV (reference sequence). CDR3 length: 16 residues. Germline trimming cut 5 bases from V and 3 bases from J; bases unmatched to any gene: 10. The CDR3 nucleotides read TGTGCCAGCAGTAATAACAGGGGGCGTCATGACACTGAAGCTTTCTTT. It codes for CASSNNRGRHDTEAFF.

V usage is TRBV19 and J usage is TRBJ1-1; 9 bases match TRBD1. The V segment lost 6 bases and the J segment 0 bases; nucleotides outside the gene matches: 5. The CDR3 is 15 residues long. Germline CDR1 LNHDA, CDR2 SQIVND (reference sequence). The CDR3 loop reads CASSPRDRVNTEAFF. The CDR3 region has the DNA TGTGCCAGTAGCCCGCGGGACAGGGTGAACACTGAAGCTTTCTTT.